This TCR beta chain came from a study of blood T cell repertoires in COVID-19. In the study overall: Sample material is recorded as cDNA or gDNA derived from T cells, B-cell-depleted T cells, or PBMCs.

The repertoire was sequenced with immunoSEQ multiplex PCR; TCRdb's copy has only in-frame clones and lacks some. The sample has a few hundred thousand clones; approximately 88% are singletons. The ends were cut back, 3 bases at V and 1 base at J, with 16 bases in the middle. This CDR3 region has 16 residues. Looked up from germline, CDR1 is SGDLS and CDR2 is YYNGEE. Specimen: PBMCs or T cells enriched from blood (not recorded which). J is TRBJ1-1 and V is TRBV9; D might be TRBD1 (5 bases). This sequence originates from a young man with acute COVID-19. This CDR3 reads CASSAPSGTENTEAFF. CDR3 bases: TGTGCCAGCAGCGCCCCCTCGGGGACTGAGAACACTGAAGCTTTCTTT. The full variable domain, with the rest looked up from reference TRBV9 and TRBJ1-1, is DSGVTQTPKHLITATGQRVTLRCSPRSGDLSVYWYQQSLDQGLQFLIQYYNGEERAKGNILERFSAQQFPDLHSELNLSSLELGDSALYFCASSAPSGTENTEAFFGQGTRLTVV.